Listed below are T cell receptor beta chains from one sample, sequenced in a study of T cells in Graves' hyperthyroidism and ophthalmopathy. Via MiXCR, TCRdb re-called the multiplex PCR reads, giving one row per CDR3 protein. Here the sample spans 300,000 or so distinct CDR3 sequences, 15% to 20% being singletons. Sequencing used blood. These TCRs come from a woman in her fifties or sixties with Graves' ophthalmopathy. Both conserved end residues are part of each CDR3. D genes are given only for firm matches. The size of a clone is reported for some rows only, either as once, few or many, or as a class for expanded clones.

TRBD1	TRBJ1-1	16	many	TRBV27	TGTGCCAGCAGCGACAGGGGGACTCTCCTGAACACTGAAGCTTTCTTT	CASSDRGTLLNTEAFF
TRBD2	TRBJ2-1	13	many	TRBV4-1	TGCGCCAGCAGAAAACTAGCGGGGAATGAGCAGTTCTTC	CASRKLAGNEQFF
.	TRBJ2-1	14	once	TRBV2	TGCGCCAGCAGCCAGTTGAGCTCCTACAATGGGCAGTTCTTC	CASSQLSSYNGQFF
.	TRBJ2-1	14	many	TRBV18	TGTGCCAGCTCATGGGGTCCCCAAGGGGGTGAGCAGTTCTTC	CASSWGPQGGEQFF
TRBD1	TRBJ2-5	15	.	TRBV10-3	TGTGCCATCAGCCCCTCGACAGGGCTTAGAGAGACCCAGTACTTC	CAISPSTGLRETQYF
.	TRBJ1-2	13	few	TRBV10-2	TGCGCCAGCAGTGAACCGGGTAACTATGGCTACACCTTC	CASSEPGNYGYTF
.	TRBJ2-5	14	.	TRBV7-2	TGTGCCAGCAGCTTTTCCGGGGGCGGAGAGACCCAGTACTTC	CASSFSGGGETQYF
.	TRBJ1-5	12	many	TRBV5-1	TGCGCCAGCAGCTTGGATTTCGGGGTTAAGCATTTT	CASSLDFGVKHF
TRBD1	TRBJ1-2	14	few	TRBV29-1	TGCAGCGTGGATGCAGGACAGGGGAACTATGGCTACACCTTC	CSVDAGQGNYGYTF
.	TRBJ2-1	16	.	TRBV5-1	TGCGCCAGCAGCTTGTTGGTAGGGACGACTATCAATGAGCAGTTCTTC	CASSLLVGTTINEQFF
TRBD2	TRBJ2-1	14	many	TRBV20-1	TGCAGTGCTAGTATCCTAGCGGGATACAATGAGCAGTTCTTC	CSASILAGYNEQFF
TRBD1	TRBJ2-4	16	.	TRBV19	TGTGCCAGTAGTATAGGCCCGGGACAGGGTGAGGACATTCAGTACTTC	CASSIGPGQGEDIQYF
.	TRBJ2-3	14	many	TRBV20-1	TGCAGTGCTAGAGACAGGGTTGGCGCAGATACGCAGTATTTT	CSARDRVGADTQYF
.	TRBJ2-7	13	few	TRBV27	TGTGCCAGCACGAACAGGGCCCCCTACGAGCAGTACTTC	CASTNRAPYEQYF
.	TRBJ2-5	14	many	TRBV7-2	TGTGCCAGCAGCCCCAGCTCCCTCCACGAGACCCAGTACTTC	CASSPSSLHETQYF
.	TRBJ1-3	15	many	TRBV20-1	TGCAGTGCTAGAGGGGGCAGGAGGGGTGGAAACACCATATATTTT	CSARGGRRGGNTIYF
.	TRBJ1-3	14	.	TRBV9	TGTGCCAGCAGCGCCCGGACTACGGGGAACACCATATATTTT	CASSARTTGNTIYF
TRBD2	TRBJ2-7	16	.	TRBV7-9	TGTGCCAGCAGCTTGGGGACTAGCGGGTACTCCTACGAGCAGTACTTC	CASSLGTSGYSYEQYF
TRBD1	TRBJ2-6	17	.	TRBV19	TGTGCCAGCAATGGACAGGGGACCACCTCTGGGGCCAACGTCCTGACTTTC	CASNGQGTTSGANVLTF
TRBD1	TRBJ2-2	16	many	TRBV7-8	TGTGCCAGCAGCCTAGACAGGGGTCGCATCACCGGGGAGCTGTTTTTT	CASSLDRGRITGELFF
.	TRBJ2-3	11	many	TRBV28	TGTGCCAGCGAAGGAACAGATACGCAGTATTTT	CASEGTDTQYF
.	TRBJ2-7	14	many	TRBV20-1	TGCAGTGCTTCCGTAGTCGGGGTTCGTTACGAGCAGTACTTC	CSASVVGVRYEQYF
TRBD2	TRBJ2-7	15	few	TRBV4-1	TGCGCCAGCAGCCAATTGGGAGGGAATGGGTACGAGCAGTACTTC	CASSQLGGNGYEQYF
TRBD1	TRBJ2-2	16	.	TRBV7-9	TGTGCCAGCAGCTTGAACAGGGGGCGAGATACCGGGGAGCTGTTTTTT	CASSLNRGRDTGELFF
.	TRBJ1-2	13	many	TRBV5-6	TGTGCCAGCGGCCAGGGATTCGACTATGGCTACACCTTC	CASGQGFDYGYTF
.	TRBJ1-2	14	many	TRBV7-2	TGTGCCAGCAGCTTAGCGGGGGGCATATATGGCTACACCTTC	CASSLAGGIYGYTF
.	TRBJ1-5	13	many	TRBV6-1	TGTGCCAGCACGGGCGGTCGGAATCAGCCCCAGCATTTT	CASTGGRNQPQHF
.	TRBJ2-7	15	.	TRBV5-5	TGTGCCAGCAGCTTGAAGGTATCCATTACCTACGAGCAGTACTTC	CASSLKVSITYEQYF
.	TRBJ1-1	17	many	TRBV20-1	TGCAGTGCCCCGCCTTCGACAACGCCAGCTCAGAACACTGAAGCTTTCTTT	CSAPPSTTPAQNTEAFF
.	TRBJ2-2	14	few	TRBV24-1	TGTACCACCAGTGACAGAAGACCGGGCGGGGAGCTGTTTTTT	CTTSDRRPGGELFF
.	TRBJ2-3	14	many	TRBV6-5	TGTGCCAGCAGTTACCCCGGGACCACAGATACGCAGTATTTT	CASSYPGTTDTQYF
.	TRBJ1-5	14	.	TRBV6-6	TGTGCCAGCAGTTACCAACACGGGTATCAGCCCCAGCATTTT	CASSYQHGYQPQHF
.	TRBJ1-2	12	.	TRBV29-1	TGCAGCGTTGCCCGCGGTAGCTATGGCTACACCTTC	CSVARGSYGYTF
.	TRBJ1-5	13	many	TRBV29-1	TGCAGCGTTGAAGAAGTCTCGGGTCAGCCCCAGCATTTT	CSVEEVSGQPQHF
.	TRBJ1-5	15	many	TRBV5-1	TGCGCCAGCAGCTTGGGACAGAATAGCAATCAGCCCCAGCATTTT	CASSLGQNSNQPQHF
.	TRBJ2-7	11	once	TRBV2	TGTGCCAGCACTTTATTCAACGAGCAGTACTTC	CASTLFNEQYF